One sample yielded the 11 T cell receptor beta chains listed below, sequenced in a study of T cells after yellow fever vaccination. MiXCR, applied by TCRdb to the 5' RACE reads, yields one record per CDR3 protein. The sample consists of about 630,000 distinct CDR3 sequences, approximately 13% of them appearing once. The input for sequencing was PBMCs, taken on the day of the yellow fever booster vaccination. All receptors derive from a man aged 30 to 45 who received the YFV17D yellow fever vaccine.

CDR3 DNA: TGTGCCAGTAGTATCCTCGGGACGAGGGGGTCGTACGAGCAGTACTTC. Translated: CASSILGTRGSYEQYF. The chain links TRBV19 to TRBJ2-7, with a tentative D call TRBD1 (6 bases). In germline, CDR1 is LNHDA, CDR2 SQIVND (reference sequence). The germline V and J ends were trimmed by 3 bases and 4 bases, with 19 bases remaining between them. This CDR3 has 16 residues.

The V and J genes are TRBV3-1 and TRBJ1-1, with TRBD1 as a possible D gene (5 bases). Trimming left V 7 bases short and J 3 bases short, with 18 bases between. The germline V gene encodes CDR1 LGHDT and CDR2 YNNKEL (reference sequence). This CDR3 spans 15 amino acids. CDR3 loop: CASTTGGARDTEAFF. The CDR3 DNA sequence: TGTGCCAGCACCACGGGAGGGGCGCGGGACACTGAAGCTTTCTTT.

This clonotype turned up a few times. This chain joins TRBV27 and TRBJ2-1, with 10 bases matching TRBD2. The trim removed 6 bases at V and 9 bases at J, leaving 8 bases unmatched. The CDR3 extends over 14 amino acids. From germline, CDR1 is MNHEY and CDR2 SMNVEV (reference sequence). CDR3: CASRGLAGVFEQFF. In DNA form, the CDR3 reads TGTGCCAGCAGGGGGCTAGCGGGAGTTTTTGAGCAGTTCTTC.

The chain recombines TRBV7-9 with TRBJ2-6; 7 bases are a match to TRBD1. After removal of 8 bases from V and 0 bases from J, the junction contained 7 bases not matched to a gene. This CDR3 contains 16 residues. From germline, CDR1 is SEHNR and CDR2 FQNEAQ (reference sequence). For the CDR3, the DNA is TGTGCCAGCGTGGTAGCAGGGGGCTCTGGGGCCAACGTCCTGACTTTC. Its translation: CASVVAGGSGANVLTF.

Only a few counts were recorded for this clonotype. The gene calls are TRBV3-1 and TRBJ2-4; D gene ambiguous. V was pared by 0 bases and J by 4 bases, with 7 bases between. The CDR3 contains 14 residues. In germline, CDR1 is LGHDT, CDR2 YNNKEL (reference sequence). This CDR3 reads CASSQEYSKNIQYF. DNA for the CDR3: TGTGCCAGCAGCCAAGAATATTCAAAAAACATTCAGTACTTC.

The chain has TRBV19 and TRBJ2-1; D possibly matches TRBD1 or TRBD2 (5 bases each). This CDR3 is 16 amino acids long. The V end was cut by 1 base, the J end by 8 bases, with 18 bases between. Germline V gene lookup returns CDR1 LNHDA and CDR2 SQIVND (reference sequence). This chain's CDR3 is CASSIAGWMQGHEQFF. The DNA of the CDR3 is TGTGCCAGTAGTATAGCGGGTTGGATGCAGGGACATGAGCAGTTCTTC.

The CDR3 protein is CASRTGTSEETQYF. CDR3 coding DNA: TGTGCCAGCAGAACCGGGACTAGCGAAGAGACCCAGTACTTC. V and J are TRBV12-3 or TRBV12-4 and TRBJ2-5; 10 bases map to TRBD2. The length of the CDR3 is 14 residues. Trimming took 6 bases from V and 3 from J; bases not matched to a gene: 4.

The chain combines TRBV18 with TRBJ2-7, with TRBD1 matching over 8 bases. Per the germline V gene, CDR1 is KGHSH and CDR2 is LQKENI. CDR3 length: 14 amino acids. V was clipped by 8 bases and J by 5 bases; unmatched bases: 11. Written as DNA, the CDR3 is TGTGCCAGCACGCGGAGACAGGGGTCCCACGAGCAGTACTTC. It yields the protein CASTRRQGSHEQYF. The full variable domain, its missing parts supplied by reference TRBV18 and TRBJ2-7, is NAGVMQNPRHLVRRRGQEARLRCSPMKGHSHVYWYRQLPEEGLKFMVYLQKENIIDESGMPKERFSAEFPKEGPSILRIQQVVRGDSAAYFCASTRRQGSHEQYFGPGTRLTVT.

This clonotype has only a few counts. The chain combines TRBV12-3 or TRBV12-4 with TRBJ2-7, with D possibly TRBD1 on 6 matching bases. This CDR3 comprises 15 residues. V dropped 5 bases and J dropped 2 bases, with 16 bases sitting between them. CDR3 sequence (DNA): TGTGCCAGCAGTCCCCAGGGGAGTCGGACCTACGAGCAGTACTTC. It translates to CASSPQGSRTYEQYF.

This clonotype has only a few counts. The rearrangement uses TRBV11-2 and TRBJ2-5; D perhaps matches TRBD2 (5 bases). Germline V gene data show CDR1 as SGHAT and CDR2 as FQNNGV. V lost 5 bases and J lost 13, with 20 bases in between. The CDR3 is made up of 13 amino acids. The CDR3: CASSPGMAFVRYF. The CDR3 DNA is TGTGCCAGCAGCCCCGGGATGGCATTTGTTCGGTACTTC.

This sequence joins TRBV7-2 and TRBJ2-7; 13 bases agree with TRBD2. Trimming took 5 bases from V and 4 from J; bases not matched to a gene: 5. CDR3 length: 15 amino acids. The germline V gene encodes CDR1 SGHTA and CDR2 FQGNSA. The CDR3 bases are TGTGCCAGCAGCCCGCGGACTAGCGGGGGATACGAGCAGTACTTC. Translated, it gives CASSPRTSGGYEQYF.